Below, 23 T cell receptor beta chains from the same sample are listed, as sequenced in a study of blood T cell repertoires in COVID-19. Sequenced by immunoSEQ multiplex PCR; TCRdb stores in-frame clones only, minus some. The sample has roughly 280,000 clones, about nine tenths seen once. Input material: peripheral blood. Receptor source: a woman aged 25-40 years with COVID-19, enrolled during active disease.

J is TRBJ1-1 and V is TRBV18, with a possible D match to TRBD1 (6 bases). V was clipped by 5 bases and J by 4 bases, with 14 bases between them. This CDR3 contains 14 residues. CDR1 KGHSH and CDR2 LQKENI come from the germline V gene. CDR3 in DNA: TGTGCCAGCTCATCCTCTCAGGGGTTCACTGAAGCTTTCTTT. Its translation: CASSSSQGFTEAFF. The entire variable domain, with the rest obtained from reference TRBV18 and TRBJ1-1, is as follows: NAGVMQNPRHLVRRRGQEARLRCSPMKGHSHVYWYRQLPEEGLKFMVYLQKENIIDESGMPKERFSAEFPKEGPSILRIQQVVRGDSAAYFCASSSSQGFTEAFFGQGTRLTVV.

This clone was seen a single time. The CDR3 region is CASSLPHSGNNEQFF. CDR3 nucleotide sequence: TGTGCCAGCAGCTTACCTCATAGCGGGAACAATGAGCAGTTCTTC. The rearrangement joins TRBV11-3 to TRBJ2-1, with TRBD2 identical over 8 bases. V shed 2 bases and J 5 bases; nucleotides not matched to a gene: 5. Per germline, CDR1 SGHNT and CDR2 YENEEA. The CDR3 is 15 amino acids.

V usage is TRBV7-2 and J usage is TRBJ2-1; 11 bases are shared with TRBD1. J was trimmed by 8 bases and V by 8 bases; bases with no gene match: 8. CDR3 length equals 14 residues. CDR1 and CDR2 from the germline V gene are SGHTA and FQGNSA. The CDR3: CASAPDRGRDEQFF. CDR3 nucleotides: TGTGCCAGCGCCCCGGACAGGGGGCGAGATGAGCAGTTCTTC. Using reference TRBV7-2 and TRBJ2-1 for the parts outside the CDR3, the full variable domain is GAGVSQSPSNKVTEKGKDVELRCDPISGHTALYWYRQSLGQGLEFLIYFQGNSAPDKSGLPSDRFSAERTGGSVSTLTIQRTQQEDSAVYLCASAPDRGRDEQFFGPGTRLTVL.

The V call is TRBV19, the J call TRBJ1-1, with D possibly TRBD1 on 5 matching bases. The CDR3 is 13 amino acids. The V gene's germline CDR1 is LNHDA and CDR2 SQIVND (reference sequence). V lost 7 bases and J lost 2, with 11 bases in between. The CDR3 DNA reads as TGTGCCAGTAAGGACACCGCTAACACTGAAGCTTTCTTT. Its translation is CASKDTANTEAFF.

This clone was observed a single time. This chain connects TRBV7-3 to TRBJ1-1, with no clear D. With 2 bases removed from V and 5 bases from J, the gap between germline ends came to 15 bases. This CDR3 has 15 residues. CDR1 SGHTA and CDR2 FQGTGA come from the germline V gene. This CDR3 reads CASSLDGRQETEAFF. CDR3 coding DNA: TGTGCCAGCAGCTTAGATGGCAGACAAGAGACTGAAGCTTTCTTT. The entire variable domain, with the rest obtained from reference TRBV7-3 and TRBJ1-1, is as follows: GAGVSQTPSNKVTEKGKYVELRCDPISGHTALYWYRQSLGQGPEFLIYFQGTGAADDSGLPNDRFFAVRPEGSVSTLKIQRTERGDSAVYLCASSLDGRQETEAFFGQGTRLTVV.

The genes are TRBV15 and TRBJ1-6; weak D call: TRBD1 (5 bases). CDR1 and CDR2 (germline): LNHNV, YYDKDF (reference sequence). V lost 3 bases to trimming and J lost 7 bases, with 7 bases between them. There are 13 residues in the CDR3. CDR3 coding DNA: TGTGCCACCAGCAGGAAGGGGAATTCACCCCTCCACTTT. As protein: CATSRKGNSPLHF.

This clone has more than one count but fewer than ten. The chain uses TRBV30 and TRBJ1-2; tentative D call: TRBD1 (6 bases). CDR1 GTSNPN and CDR2 SVGIG come from the germline V gene (reference sequence). V lost 2 bases and J lost 2, with 24 bases in between. The CDR3 sequence is 18 residues long. CDR3 in amino acids: CAWSSRGANSPGNYGYTF. CDR3 bases: TGTGCCTGGAGTTCCAGGGGAGCCAACTCCCCCGGGAACTATGGCTACACCTTC.

The chain joins TRBV15 to TRBJ2-1; D is perhaps TRBD2 (6 bases). The V gene's germline CDR1 is LNHNV and CDR2 YYDKDF (reference sequence). The V and J ends lost 0 bases and 8 bases respectively, with 14 bases between them. The CDR3 runs to 15 residues. Here the CDR3 DNA reads TGTGCCACCAGCAGAGACCTAGCGTTAGCCCATGAGCAGTTCTTC. This translates into CATSRDLALAHEQFF.

The V gene is TRBV30, the J gene TRBJ2-7; D remains ambiguous. Germline V gene sequence: CDR1 GTSNPN, CDR2 SVGIG (reference sequence). This CDR3 is built from 11 residues. Trimming took off 0 bases at V and 6 bases at J, with 6 bases between the two ends. The CDR3 nucleotides are TGTGCCTGGAGTGTTACGGGCGAGCAGTACTTC. Translation: CAWSVTGEQYF.

As DNA, the CDR3 is TGTGCCAGCAGCATGACAGGGGGCCAAGAGACCCAGTACTTC. Amino acids: CASSMTGGQETQYF. The chain combines TRBV7-9 with TRBJ2-5; 9 bases map to TRBD1. CDR1 and CDR2 from the germline V gene are SEHNR and FQNEAQ (reference sequence). The CDR3 is 14 residues long. V gave up 5 bases and J gave up 1 base; unmatched junction bases: 2.

As DNA, the CDR3 is TGTGCCTGGGACAGGGCATTCTCTGGAAACACCATATATTTT. Translation gives CAWDRAFSGNTIYF. This sequence joins TRBV30 and TRBJ1-3, with 7 bases identical to TRBD1. J gave up 0 bases and V 5 bases, and 4 bases lay outside the gene matches. The V gene's germline CDR1 is GTSNPN and CDR2 SVGIG (reference sequence). The CDR3 runs to 14 residues.

This clone was seen a single time. This chain links TRBV27 with TRBJ2-1; 9 nucleotides agree with TRBD1. The V gene's germline CDR1 is MNHEY and CDR2 SMNVEV (reference sequence). Losses at the gene ends were 8 bases for V and 5 bases for J; bases not matched to a gene: 1. CDR3 size: 12 residues. CDR3 in DNA: TGTGCCAGCCGGACAGGGGACAATGAGCAGTTCTTC. Its protein product is CASRTGDNEQFF.

The rearrangement joins TRBV28 to TRBJ2-3; 8 bases are a match to TRBD2. The CDR3 loop spans 15 amino acids. Germline CDR1 MDHEN, CDR2 SYDVKM. V shed 3 bases and J 4 bases; nucleotides not matched to a gene: 6. The CDR3 is CASSLGLAGADTQYF. For the CDR3, the DNA is TGTGCCAGCAGTTTGGGGCTAGCGGGCGCAGATACGCAGTATTTT.

This chain uses TRBV5-5 with TRBJ2-7, with 9 bases identical to TRBD1. The V gene end was trimmed by 4 bases and the J gene end by 9 bases; junction bases not matched to a gene: 23. CDR3 length: 18 residues. The germline V gene encodes CDR1 SGHKS and CDR2 YYEKEE (reference sequence). In DNA form, the CDR3 reads TGTGCCAGCAGCCCCAGCCCCCTCGGGACAGGGCTGATTTTCGGGCAGTACTTC. Translated: CASSPSPLGTGLIFGQYF.

The chain has TRBV6-5 and TRBJ1-1; possible D gene TRBD1, 5 bases. Germline loops: CDR1 MNHEY, CDR2 SVGAGI. The CDR3 extends over 12 amino acids. Between the trimmed V and J ends, which lost 4 bases and 10 bases, there was a span of 13 bases. This chain's CDR3 is CASSSGTGGAFF. The CDR3 DNA reads as TGTGCCAGCAGTTCCGGGACCGGGGGAGCTTTCTTT.

J is TRBJ2-7 and V is TRBV2; 7 positions agree with TRBD2. V dropped 4 bases and J dropped 4; count of bases not matched to a gene: 10. CDR3 length: 15 residues. Germline V gene lookup returns CDR1 SNHLY and CDR2 FYNNEI. CDR3 sequence reads: CASSVEPSGQYEQYF. The CDR3 bases are TGTGCCAGCAGTGTTGAGCCTAGCGGTCAATACGAGCAGTACTTC. Looking up the rest from reference TRBV2 and TRBJ2-7 gives the full variable domain: EPEVTQTPSHQVTQMGQEVILRCVPISNHLYFYWYRQILGQKVEFLVSFYNNEISEKSEIFDDQFSVERPDGSNFTLKIRSTKLEDSAMYFCASSVEPSGQYEQYFGPGTRLTVT.

The chain links TRBV5-4 to TRBJ1-2; 8 positions match TRBD1. Germline V CDR1 and CDR2: SGHNT, YYREEE (reference sequence). V lost 7 bases to trimming and J lost 6 bases; unmatched junction nucleotides: 5. The CDR3 runs 12 residues. The DNA for the CDR3 is TGTGCCAGCGGACAGGGATTACATGGCTACACCTTC. Protein sequence: CASGQGLHGYTF.

The V and J genes are TRBV2 and TRBJ2-7; TRBD1 aligns across 10 bases. The V gene's germline CDR1 is SNHLY and CDR2 FYNNEI. This CDR3 spans 15 amino acids. The junction had 3 bases not matched to a gene; V was cut back by 1 base and J by 3 bases. CDR3 protein: CASSEGWTGGYEQYF. The CDR3 bases are TGTGCCAGCAGTGAAGGTTGGACAGGGGGCTACGAGCAGTACTTC.

The rearrangement uses TRBV19 and TRBJ1-1; TRBD1 might be the D (6 bases). The CDR3 is 17 residues long. From germline, CDR1 is LNHDA and CDR2 SQIVND (reference sequence). Deletions cut 5 bases from V and 5 bases from J, with 24 bases between. This chain's CDR3 is CASSLYRGGGRGTEAFF. Written as DNA, the CDR3 is TGTGCCAGTAGTCTCTACCGGGGAGGGGGGCGAGGAACTGAAGCTTTCTTT.

V gene TRBV12-5 combines with J gene TRBJ1-1; 9 nucleotides align to TRBD1. The CDR3 runs 13 residues. Germline V gene lookup returns CDR1 LGHNT and CDR2 FRNRAP. V was clipped by 6 bases and J by 8 bases; unmatched bases: 7. The CDR3 protein is CASGGQGPSEAFF. The CDR3, as DNA: TGTGCTAGTGGCGGACAGGGGCCGAGCGAAGCTTTCTTT.

CDR3 amino acids: CASSPHSGELFF. The CDR3 region has the DNA TGTGCCAGCAGCCCTCACTCCGGGGAGCTGTTTTTT. This chain joins TRBV3-1 (or the pseudogene TRBV3-2) and TRBJ2-2; the D is unclear. Germline-derived CDR1 and CDR2 are LGHDT and YNNKEL (reference sequence). Trimming took 4 bases from V and 6 from J, leaving 6 bases between them. CDR3 size: 12 residues.

The CDR3 reads CASSDFASGRGNEQFF. The CDR3 bases are TGCGCCAGCAGTGATTTCGCGAGCGGGAGGGGGAATGAGCAGTTCTTC. The chain combines TRBV10-1 with TRBJ2-1; 10 bases map to TRBD2. With V trimmed by 3 bases and J by 7 bases, 9 bases remained unmatched. The CDR3 runs 16 residues. The germline V gene encodes CDR1 WNHNN and CDR2 SYGVQD (reference sequence).

The chain recombines TRBV12-3 or TRBV12-4 with TRBJ1-4; the D is unclear. This CDR3 region has 13 residues. Trimming left V 3 bases short and J 8 bases short, with 10 bases between. The CDR3 bases are TGTGCCAGCAGTTTGGGAGCCGGGGAAAAACTGTTTTTT. Its protein is CASSLGAGEKLFF.